What follows are 20 T cell receptor beta chains derived from one specimen sequenced in a study of T-cell reconstitution after alpha-beta-depleted transplantation in children. TCRbeta library preparation incorporated unique molecular identifiers. TCRdb reprocessed the PCR reads with MiXCR, giving one entry per CDR3 protein. The table lists about 980,000 distinct CDR3 sequences, 25% to 30% of them singletons. The material sequenced was PBMCs, mostly from graft donor cells, taken 360 days after TCRalphabeta/CD19-depleted stem cell transplant. The source of these receptors is a boy in the first two years of life who had a stem cell transplant for SCID, so the T cells may come from the graft donor.

This clonotype was detected only a few times. J is TRBJ2-1 and V is TRBV25-1; 7 positions agree with TRBD2. Germline V gives CDR1 MGHDK, CDR2 SYGVNS. The CDR3 loop spans 16 amino acids. Trimming at V came to 2 bases and at J to 0 bases, leaving 4 bases not matched to a gene. The CDR3 sequence: CASSEVGGSSYNEQFF. The CDR3 DNA reads as TGTGCCAGCAGTGAAGTGGGGGGGAGCTCCTACAATGAGCAGTTCTTC.

The chain combines TRBV29-1 with TRBJ2-7; 7 bases are a match to TRBD1. The CDR3 has 11 residues. V shed 7 bases, J shed 6 bases, and the junction held 6 bases outside the gene matches. The germline gives CDR1 SQVTM, CDR2 ANQGSEA. The CDR3 sequence is CSAGTVGEQYF. CDR3 bases: TGCAGCGCCGGGACAGTCGGCGAGCAGTACTTC.

The gene calls are TRBV20-1 and TRBJ2-2; TRBD2 matches 8 bases. The CDR3 is 15 residues long. Germline assignment: CDR1 DFQATT and CDR2 SNEGSKA (reference sequence). The J segment lost 5 bases and the V segment lost 2 bases, leaving 7 bases of the junction unmatched. The CDR3 is CSARIAGLGTGELFF. CDR3 nucleotide sequence: TGCAGTGCTAGAATTGCGGGACTAGGGACCGGGGAGCTGTTTTTT.

This clonotype has more than one count but fewer than ten. The V and J genes are TRBV5-5 and TRBJ2-7; D may correspond to TRBD1 or TRBD2 (5 bases each). The CDR3 sequence is 15 residues long. Germline CDR1 reads SGHKS; CDR2 reads YYEKEE (reference sequence). V lost 4 bases, J lost 2 bases, and 16 bases lay in between. CDR3 DNA: TGTGCCAGCAGCCGCGTAGCGCTGACAGCCTACGAGCAGTACTTC. Protein sequence: CASSRVALTAYEQYF.

This clonotype appeared a few times. The chain is built from TRBV10-3 and TRBJ2-7; D might be TRBD1 or TRBD2, each matching 6 bases. Trimming removed 9 bases at V and 5 bases at J, with 17 bases between. The CDR3 is 13 amino acids. The germline CDR1 and CDR2 sequences are ENHRY and SYGVKD. This chain's CDR3 is CAMGASAGDEQYF. The CDR3 region has the DNA TGTGCCATGGGGGCTAGCGCGGGCGACGAGCAGTACTTC.

The V and J genes are TRBV4-3 and TRBJ1-1, with D possibly matching TRBD1 (5 bases). Germline lookup yields CDR1 LGHNA and CDR2 YSLEER. This CDR3 is built from 15 residues. The ends were cut back, 4 bases at V and 0 bases at J, with 12 bases in the middle. The CDR3 DNA is TGCGCCAGCAGCCGAGGGACGGAAGTGAACACTGAAGCTTTCTTT. Its translation is CASSRGTEVNTEAFF.

V is TRBV28 and J is TRBJ2-3; maybe TRBD1 (6 bases). This CDR3 is built from 15 residues. The ends were cut back, 6 bases at V and 2 bases at J, with 15 bases in the middle. Per germline, CDR1 MDHEN and CDR2 SYDVKM. DNA of the CDR3: TGTGCCAGCAGCTCAATAGGACAGATCACAGATACGCAGTATTTT. Amino acids: CASSSIGQITDTQYF. Full variable domain (rest looked up from reference TRBV28 and TRBJ2-3): DVKVTQSSRYLVKRTGEKVFLECVQDMDHENMFWYRQDPGLGLRLIYFSYDVKMKEKGDIPEGYSVSREKKERFSLILESASTNQTSMYLCASSSIGQITDTQYFGPGTRLTVL.

The chain employs TRBV20-1 and TRBJ1-1, with TRBD1 identical over 8 bases. V shed 4 bases, J shed 1 base, and the junction held 2 bases outside the gene matches. The CDR3 runs to 13 residues. Germline V CDR1 and CDR2: DFQATT, SNEGSKA (reference sequence). Written as DNA, the CDR3 is TGCAGTGCTACCGGACAGGGGAACACTGAAGCTTTCTTT. This translates into CSATGQGNTEAFF.

This clonotype was found a few times. This chain links TRBV6-6 with TRBJ1-2, with no clear D. The CDR3 has 13 amino acids. Between the trimmed V and J ends, which lost 2 bases and 7 bases, there was a span of 11 bases. Germline V gene sequence: CDR1 MNHNY, CDR2 SVGAGI (reference sequence). The CDR3 loop reads CASSYLLIAGYTF. CDR3 DNA sequence: TGTGCCAGCAGTTACCTTCTGATAGCTGGCTACACCTTC.

This clonotype was picked up a small number of times. V usage is TRBV5-1 and J usage is TRBJ2-3; 7 bases are a match to TRBD2. Germline CDR1 SGHRS, CDR2 YFSETQ. The CDR3 spans 14 residues. J was trimmed by 5 bases and V by 0 bases; bases with no gene match: 3. CDR3 protein: CASSLAGGKDTQYF. The CDR3 nucleotides read TGCGCCAGCAGCTTGGCGGGGGGAAAAGATACGCAGTATTTT.

A few counts support this clonotype. The chain carries TRBV12-3 or TRBV12-4 and TRBJ2-7, with D possibly TRBD1 on 6 matching bases. This CDR3 spans 16 amino acids. Trimming stripped 3 bases from V and 0 bases from J, with 15 bases between. CDR3 nucleotides: TGTGCCAGCAGTTTGGGGGCAGGTCTCCTCTCCTACGAGCAGTACTTC. Amino acids: CASSLGAGLLSYEQYF.

V gene TRBV7-9 combines with J gene TRBJ1-4; TRBD1 agrees at 9 bases. The V and J ends lost 5 bases and 8 bases, in that order; junction bases with no gene match: 6. Germline CDR1 reads SEHNR; CDR2 reads FQNEAQ (reference sequence). The CDR3 consists of 14 residues. CDR3 DNA: TGTGCCAGCAGCACGACAGGGGGTCGAGAAAAACTGTTTTTT. Translating gives CASSTTGGREKLFF. Drawing the rest from reference TRBV7-9 and TRBJ1-4, the complete variable domain is DTGVSQNPRHKITKRGQNVTFRCDPISEHNRLYWYRQTLGQGPEFLTYFQNEAQLEKSRLLSDRFSAERPKGSFSTLEIQRTEQGDSAMYLCASSTTGGREKLFFGSGTQLSVL.

This CDR3 reads CASSEDNPNTEAFF. DNA of the CDR3: TGTGCCAGCAGCGAGGACAATCCGAACACTGAAGCTTTCTTT. The chain is built from TRBV12-3 or TRBV12-4 and TRBJ1-1; perhaps TRBD1 as D (5 bases). Trimming took 6 bases from V and 1 from J, leaving 12 bases between them. The CDR3 runs 14 residues.

The table lists this clonotype with a few counts. The chain is built from TRBV27 and TRBJ2-7; D may be TRBD1 or TRBD2 (6 bases each). CDR3 length equals 13 residues. Per germline, CDR1 MNHEY and CDR2 SMNVEV (reference sequence). Trimming took 1 base from V and 11 from J, leaving 15 bases between them. This chain's CDR3 is CASSLYSGAGEYF. The CDR3 coding sequence is TGTGCCAGCAGTTTATATTCGGGGGCAGGAGAGTACTTC.

In this sample, this clonotype turned up many times. The chain combines TRBV5-1 with TRBJ2-3; 7 bases line up with TRBD2. The length of the CDR3 is 15 residues. The V gene's germline CDR1 is SGHRS and CDR2 YFSETQ. V shed 4 bases and J 6 bases; nucleotides not matched to a gene: 11. The chain's CDR3 is CASSRGSSGPDTQYF. CDR3 coding DNA: TGCGCCAGCAGCCGAGGGAGTAGCGGGCCCGATACGCAGTATTTT. Full variable domain (remainder filled in from reference TRBV5-1 and TRBJ2-3): KAGVTQTPRYLIKTRGQQVTLSCSPISGHRSVSWYQQTPGQGLQFLFEYFSETQRNKGNFPGRFSGRQFSNSRSEMNVSTLELGDSALYLCASSRGSSGPDTQYFGPGTRLTVL.

The rearrangement uses TRBV10-3 and TRBJ2-7; 12 bases line up with TRBD1. J gave up 5 bases and V 4 bases, and 12 bases lay outside the gene matches. Germline V CDR1 and CDR2: ENHRY, SYGVKD. This CDR3 region has 17 residues. The CDR3 nucleotides are TGTGCCATCAGTGCAGGGGACAGGGGGCGAGCCGTCCACGAGCAGTACTTC. Amino acids: CAISAGDRGRAVHEQYF.

This chain connects TRBV7-2 to TRBJ2-3; TRBD1 matches 7 bases. J was trimmed by 2 bases and V by 7 bases; bases with no gene match: 9. CDR3 size: 15 residues. Per germline, CDR1 SGHTA and CDR2 FQGNSA. The CDR3 region is CASIQRGLVTDTQYF. The CDR3, as DNA: TGTGCCAGCATCCAAAGGGGGCTAGTCACAGATACGCAGTATTTT.

The rearrangement links TRBV25-1 to TRBJ2-7; D possibly corresponds to TRBD2 (5 bases). Germline-derived CDR1 and CDR2 are MGHDK and SYGVNS. V lost 7 bases, J lost 2 bases, and 12 bases lay in between. CDR3 length: 13 amino acids. In nucleotides, the CDR3 is TGTGCCAGCACCAACCCGGGAACCTACGAGCAGTACTTC. Its protein is CASTNPGTYEQYF.

This rearrangement joins TRBV12-3 or TRBV12-4 to TRBJ1-5, with a tentative D call TRBD1 (5 bases). This CDR3 is built from 16 residues. The V end was cut by 6 bases, the J end by 3 bases, with 18 bases between. CDR3 sequence: CASSLGWEGINQPQHF. The CDR3 region has the DNA TGTGCCAGCAGCCTAGGGTGGGAGGGGATCAATCAGCCCCAGCATTTT.

This clonotype was detected only a few times. This sequence joins TRBV12-3 or TRBV12-4 and TRBJ2-3; no firm D call. Trimming left V 8 bases short and J 0 bases short, with 9 bases between. There are 13 residues in the CDR3. CDR3 in amino acids: CASCYWSTDTQYF. The DNA of the CDR3 is TGTGCCAGCTGCTACTGGAGCACAGATACGCAGTATTTT.